The TCR beta chain under discussion was sequenced for a study of control samples from healthy donors and cancer patients. Germline CDR1 and CDR2: SGHDN and FVKESK. The CDR3 is 14 amino acids. Trimming stripped 4 bases from V and 4 bases from J, with 14 bases between. Method: immunoSEQ multiplex PCR; TCRdb's copy keeps in-frame clones and lacks some. Of 100,000 to 120,000 clones listed, 85% to 90% are singletons. This clone has just one count. This chain uses TRBV14 with TRBJ2-7; D gene ambiguous. This TCR came from a woman aged 55-69 years with lung cancer. Sequences were obtained from PBMCs. CDR3 loop: CASSPLDQRYEQYF. The CDR3 nucleotides are TGTGCCAGCAGCCCCCTTGACCAAAGATACGAGCAGTACTTC.